The next 9 T cell receptor beta chains were all read from a single sample in a study of beta chain features in type 1 diabetes. Since all of the isolated RNA was reverse transcribed, expressed TCRB transcripts were what got sequenced. Sequencing used immunoSEQ multiplex PCR; TCRdb keeps in-frame clones, though not all of them. The data hold fewer than 250,000 clones, with over 7.5% observed a single time. Sequencing used naive CD4+ T cells from blood. The source of these receptors is a woman in her late teens or twenties in good health.

The rearrangement links TRBV19 to TRBJ1-4, with TRBD1 as a possible D gene (6 bases). The CDR3 is 15 residues long. V was trimmed by 3 bases and J by 4 bases, leaving 12 bases between them. Germline V gene lookup returns CDR1 LNHDA and CDR2 SQIVND (reference sequence). For the CDR3, the DNA is TGTGCCAGTAGTATTGCCAGGGGTAGTAATGAAAAACTGTTTTTT. Protein: CASSIARGSNEKLFF. Full variable domain (missing parts from reference TRBV19 and TRBJ1-4): DGGITQSPKYLFRKEGQNVTLSCEQNLNHDAMYWYRQDPGQGLRLIYYSQIVNDFQKGDIAEGYSVSREKKESFPLTVTSAQKNPTAFYLCASSIARGSNEKLFFGSGTQLSVL.

The sample holds a few counts of this clone. The J gene is TRBJ1-2, the V gene TRBV30, with 7 bases that match TRBD1. Germline V lookup: CDR1 GTSNPN, CDR2 SVGIG (reference sequence). Unmatched junction bases numbered 5, after V lost 3 bases and J lost 7 bases. The CDR3 is made up of 12 amino acids. The CDR3 sequence: CAWRLRTGGYTF. DNA of the CDR3: TGTGCCTGGAGACTCAGGACAGGTGGCTACACCTTC.

The V gene is TRBV4-1, the J gene TRBJ1-1; no clear D. CDR3 length: 13 amino acids. The V gene's germline CDR1 is MGHRA and CDR2 YSYEKL. Between the trimmed V and J ends, which lost 6 bases and 3 bases, there was a span of 11 bases. The CDR3: CASRWREYTEAFF. CDR3 sequence (DNA): TGCGCCAGCAGGTGGAGGGAATACACTGAAGCTTTCTTT.

The chain couples TRBV19 to TRBJ2-1, with a weak D call TRBD1 (5 bases). Deletions cut 2 bases from V and 3 bases from J, with 8 bases between. The CDR3 loop spans 14 amino acids. CDR1 is LNHDA and CDR2 is SQIVND in the germline V gene (reference sequence). This CDR3 reads CASSILGLYNEQFF. The CDR3, as DNA: TGTGCCAGTAGTATATTGGGGCTCTACAATGAGCAGTTCTTC. Full variable domain (outside the CDR3, taken from reference TRBV19 and TRBJ2-1): DGGITQSPKYLFRKEGQNVTLSCEQNLNHDAMYWYRQDPGQGLRLIYYSQIVNDFQKGDIAEGYSVSREKKESFPLTVTSAQKNPTAFYLCASSILGLYNEQFFGPGTRLTVL.

This clone was detected a few times. V usage is TRBV4-1 and J usage is TRBJ2-1; 10 bases line up with TRBD2. Per germline, CDR1 MGHRA and CDR2 YSYEKL. The CDR3 consists of 15 residues. With 6 bases clipped from V and 3 bases from J, the junction kept 5 bases outside the gene matches. CDR3 protein: CASSTLAGGYNEQFF. The CDR3 DNA sequence: TGCGCCAGCAGTACTTTAGCGGGGGGCTACAATGAGCAGTTCTTC.

This chain uses TRBV15 with TRBJ1-4; D gene uncertain. In germline, CDR1 is LNHNV, CDR2 YYDKDF (reference sequence). The CDR3 runs to 16 residues. Trimming took off 0 bases at V and 4 bases at J, with 12 bases between the two ends. The CDR3 nucleotides are TGTGCCACCAGCAGAGATAGCGGCAGGAGTAATGAAAAACTGTTTTTT. Its translation is CATSRDSGRSNEKLFF. The variable domain in full, completed from reference TRBV15 and TRBJ1-4, reads DAMVIQNPRYQVTQFGKPVTLSCSQTLNHNVMYWYQQKSSQAPKLLFHYYDKDFNNEADTPDNFQSRRPNTSFCFLDIRSPGLGDTAMYLCATSRDSGRSNEKLFFGSGTQLSVL.

The chain is built from TRBV7-8 and TRBJ2-1, with 9 bases fitting TRBD2. J was trimmed by 10 bases and V by 0 bases; bases with no gene match: 1. The germline gives CDR1 SGHVS, CDR2 FQNEAQ. This CDR3 is built from 13 residues. CDR3 nucleotide sequence: TGTGCCAGCAGCTTAGCGGGACTAGCAGAGCAGTTCTTC. This codes for CASSLAGLAEQFF.

This clone turned up a few times. The chain couples TRBV30 to TRBJ1-4; maybe TRBD1 (6 bases). CDR1 and CDR2 (germline): GTSNPN, SVGIG (reference sequence). V lost 5 bases to trimming and J lost 1 base, with 8 bases between them. The CDR3 length is 13 residues. CDR3 DNA sequence: TGTGCCTGGTCGACAGGAACTAATGAAAAACTGTTTTTT. It is translated as CAWSTGTNEKLFF. Full variable domain (rest looked up from reference TRBV30 and TRBJ1-4): SQTIHQWPATLVQPVGSPLSLECTVEGTSNPNLYWYRQAAGRGLQLLFYSVGIGQISSEVPQNLSASRPQDRQFILSSKKLLLSDSGFYLCAWSTGTNEKLFFGSGTQLSVL.

This clone has a handful of counts. The chain employs TRBV30 and TRBJ2-3, with 10 bases lining up with TRBD2. In germline, CDR1 is GTSNPN, CDR2 SVGIG (reference sequence). The CDR3 has 17 amino acids. The trim removed 2 bases at V and 4 bases at J, leaving 12 bases unmatched. CDR3 nucleotide sequence: TGTGCCTGGAGTACCCTACACCTAAGCGGGAGGGCAGATACGCAGTATTTT. This sequence encodes CAWSTLHLSGRADTQYF.